The 25 T cell receptor beta chains in this list originate from one sample, sequenced in a study of shared T cell receptors in the human thymus. Here immunoSEQ multiplex PCR was the method, and the copy in TCRdb shows in-frame clones only, minus some. The sample carries about 380,000 clones, roughly 94% recorded once. The sequenced sample was thymocytes. These receptor sequences come from a human donor.

The chain combines TRBV6-6 with TRBJ1-2; 7 bases are shared with TRBD1. Losses at the gene ends were 7 bases for V and 7 bases for J; bases not matched to a gene: 12. The CDR3 extends over 14 amino acids. The germline CDR1 and CDR2 sequences are MNHNY and SVGAGI (reference sequence). CDR3 bases: TGTGCCAGCATTCTGACAGGGAAGATTGGTGGCTACACCTTC. It specifies CASILTGKIGGYTF.

The chain is built from TRBV28 and TRBJ2-1; 8 bases line up with TRBD1. Per germline, CDR1 MDHEN and CDR2 SYDVKM. The J segment lost 13 bases and the V segment lost 4 bases, leaving 6 bases of the junction unmatched. The CDR3 is 12 amino acids. CDR3 loop: CASSSDRGSQFF. Here the CDR3 DNA reads TGTGCCAGCAGTTCCGACAGGGGTTCCCAGTTCTTC.

This rearrangement joins TRBV27 to TRBJ2-1; TRBD2 matches 9 bases. The CDR3 sequence is 17 residues long. J lost 5 bases, V lost 6 bases, and 14 bases had no gene match. Germline CDR1 and CDR2: MNHEY and SMNVEV (reference sequence). For the CDR3, the DNA is TGTGCCAGCAGCCTACTAGCGGGCGGGCGGCATCACAATGAGCAGTTCTTC. The encoded protein is CASSLLAGGRHHNEQFF.

The V gene is TRBV5-1, the J gene TRBJ2-3; 11 positions match TRBD2. The CDR3 runs 18 residues. Per the germline V gene, CDR1 is SGHRS and CDR2 is YFSETQ. The ends lost 3 bases at V and 0 bases at J; junction bases unmatched: 9. The CDR3 region is CASSSGLAESSSTDTQYF. Written as DNA, the CDR3 is TGCGCCAGCAGCTCGGGACTAGCGGAATCTTCTAGCACAGATACGCAGTATTTT.

V usage is TRBV14 and J usage is TRBJ2-5; 11 positions agree with TRBD2. The CDR3 runs 17 residues. V dropped 0 bases and J dropped 4; count of bases not matched to a gene: 7. CDR1 is SGHDN, CDR2 FVKESK, per germline. CDR3: CASSQDLYGLAGETQYF. CDR3 in DNA: TGTGCCAGCAGCCAAGATTTATACGGACTAGCGGGAGAGACCCAGTACTTC.

J is TRBJ2-1 and V is TRBV5-1; 12 bases match TRBD2. The CDR3 runs to 14 residues. The germline V gene has CDR1 SGHRS and CDR2 YFSETQ. V was clipped by 5 bases and J by 8 bases; unmatched bases: 5. In nucleotides, the CDR3 is TGCGCCAGCAGGCCTAGCGGGAGGGAGGATGAGCAGTTCTTC. Residues: CASRPSGREDEQFF.

Concerning this clone itself: The sample contains more than one DNA sequence encoding this CDR3. The rearrangement joins TRBV4-2 to TRBJ1-5, with 9 bases that match TRBD1. The CDR3 contains 15 residues. Germline V gives CDR1 LGHNA, CDR2 YNFKEQ. V lost 1 base, J lost 7 bases, and 5 bases stayed unmatched. CDR3 bases: TGTGCCAGCAGCCAAGGGACAGGGGCGGGGCAGCCCCAGCATTTT. Its translation is CASSQGTGAGQPQHF.

CDR3: CASSLHWSSGANVLTF. The CDR3 DNA is TGTGCCAGCAGTTTACACTGGAGCTCTGGGGCCAACGTCCTGACTTTC. The chain combines TRBV27 with TRBJ2-6; unclear D gene. Germline assignment: CDR1 MNHEY and CDR2 SMNVEV (reference sequence). The CDR3 has 16 amino acids. Trimming took off 2 bases at V and 0 bases at J, with 8 bases between the two ends.

This clone was recorded a few times. The chain uses TRBV9 and TRBJ2-1; 10 bases match TRBD2. The CDR3 runs 20 residues. V shed 0 bases, J shed 0 bases, and the junction held 12 bases outside the gene matches. Per germline, CDR1 SGDLS and CDR2 YYNGEE. This CDR3 is CASSVGPAGGSWSSYNEQFF. The CDR3 DNA reads as TGTGCCAGCAGCGTAGGCCCAGCGGGAGGGTCCTGGAGCTCCTACAATGAGCAGTTCTTC.

This chain links TRBV19 with TRBJ2-1; D remains unclear. Germline values: CDR1 LNHDA, CDR2 SQIVND (reference sequence). The CDR3 is 14 residues long. Trimming cost V 10 bases and J 6 bases, with 19 bases left between them. The CDR3 nucleotides read TGTGCCACCCTTAGCCCCCTCAACCGCAATGAGCAGTTCTTC. Protein product: CATLSPLNRNEQFF.

V and J are TRBV27 and TRBJ1-2; TRBD1 matches at 9 bases. After removal of 0 bases from V and 4 bases from J, the junction contained 3 bases not matched to a gene. CDR1 and CDR2 (germline): MNHEY, SMNVEV (reference sequence). This CDR3 has 15 residues. The CDR3 loop reads CASSLSRDRVYGYTF. CDR3 DNA sequence: TGTGCCAGCAGTTTATCGAGGGACAGGGTCTATGGCTACACCTTC.

In its sample, this clone was seen once. The chain employs TRBV10-3 and TRBJ2-7; D may match TRBD1 or TRBD2 (5 bases each). Trimming removed 2 bases from V and 6 bases from J, with 8 bases in between. Germline V gene data show CDR1 as ENHRY and CDR2 as SYGVKD. CDR3 length equals 12 residues. The CDR3 loop reads CAISEGGAEQYF. The CDR3 coding sequence is TGTGCCATCAGTGAGGGGGGTGCCGAGCAGTACTTC.

The gene calls are TRBV5-1 and TRBJ2-1; no clear D gene. Trimming shortened V by 0 bases and J by 7 bases, and 17 bases separated the two germline ends. The CDR3 is made up of 16 amino acids. Germline CDR1 reads SGHRS; CDR2 reads YFSETQ. The CDR3 nucleotides read TGCGCCAGCAGCTTGGCTCGGTCGGGTCCCCCAAATGAGCAGTTCTTC. Amino acids: CASSLARSGPPNEQFF. The full variable domain, rest sourced from reference TRBV5-1 and TRBJ2-1, is KAGVTQTPRYLIKTRGQQVTLSCSPISGHRSVSWYQQTPGQGLQFLFEYFSETQRNKGNFPGRFSGRQFSNSRSEMNVSTLELGDSALYLCASSLARSGPPNEQFFGPGTRLTVL.

V gene TRBV5-8 combines with J gene TRBJ2-7, with D hard to call. The length of the CDR3 is 12 residues. Between the trimmed V and J ends, which lost 3 bases and 0 bases, there was a span of 4 bases. Germline V CDR1 and CDR2: SGHTS, YDEGEE. The DNA of the CDR3 is TGTGCCAGCAGCTCCCTCTCCTACGAGCAGTACTTC. Translating gives CASSSLSYEQYF.

This chain connects TRBV15 to TRBJ1-2; 8 bases match TRBD1. Germline V gene lookup returns CDR1 LNHNV and CDR2 YYDKDF (reference sequence). The CDR3 length is 13 residues. J gave up 5 bases and V 5 bases, and 4 bases lay outside the gene matches. The CDR3 here is CATSEGQAYGYTF. CDR3 bases: TGTGCCACCAGCGAGGGACAGGCTTATGGCTACACCTTC.

V is TRBV4-2 and J is TRBJ2-1; possible D gene TRBD2, 6 bases. This CDR3 spans 13 amino acids. Germline CDR1 and CDR2: LGHNA and YNFKEQ. Trimming pared 5 bases from V and 5 bases from J, leaving 10 bases between. CDR3 region: CASSSRRDNEQFF. The DNA of the CDR3 is TGTGCCAGCAGCTCCCGGAGGGACAATGAGCAGTTCTTC.

CDR3 protein: CASDDDGTTRNQPQHF. In nucleotides, the CDR3 is TGTGCCAGTGATGACGACGGGACAACCAGAAATCAGCCCCAGCATTTT. The chain joins TRBV7-9 to TRBJ1-5; a possible D gene is TRBD1 (6 bases). Germline V gene lookup returns CDR1 SEHNR and CDR2 FQNEAQ (reference sequence). Deletions cut 9 bases from V and 4 bases from J, with 22 bases between. The CDR3 is made up of 16 amino acids. Together with reference TRBV7-9 and TRBJ1-5, the CDR3 gives the full variable domain: DTGVSQNPRHKITKRGQNVTFRCDPISEHNRLYWYRQTLGQGPEFLTYFQNEAQLEKSRLLSDRFSAERPKGSFSTLEIQRTEQGDSAMYLCASDDDGTTRNQPQHFGDGTRLSIL.

The chain recombines TRBV30 with TRBJ2-2; 7 nucleotides agree with TRBD2. Looked up from germline, CDR1 is GTSNPN and CDR2 is SVGIG (reference sequence). The junction had 10 bases not matched to a gene; V was cut back by 3 bases and J by 6 bases. The CDR3 loop spans 15 amino acids. The CDR3 loop is CAWSPVAGVAGELFF. CDR3 DNA: TGTGCCTGGAGCCCTGTAGCGGGTGTGGCCGGGGAGCTGTTTTTT.

Regarding this clone: The sample has other DNA sequences that encode this CDR3 too. This chain connects TRBV6-6 to TRBJ1-5, with D possibly matching TRBD1 (5 bases). There are 15 residues in the CDR3. The germline V gene encodes CDR1 MNHNY and CDR2 SVGAGI (reference sequence). Trimming pared 2 bases from V and 4 bases from J, leaving 12 bases between. The CDR3 DNA is TGTGCCAGCAGTTACGGACACAAAAGTAATCAGCCCCAGCATTTT. Its protein product is CASSYGHKSNQPQHF.

The chain employs TRBV7-2 and TRBJ1-2; D gene unclear. The CDR3 contains 17 residues. Germline assignment: CDR1 SGHTA and CDR2 FQGNSA. V lost 1 base and J lost 0, with 15 bases in between. CDR3 protein: CASSLVRPTTTNYGYTF. CDR3 DNA: TGTGCCAGCAGCTTAGTTCGGCCAACTACTACTAACTATGGCTACACCTTC. The entire variable domain, with the rest obtained from reference TRBV7-2 and TRBJ1-2, is as follows: GAGVSQSPSNKVTEKGKDVELRCDPISGHTALYWYRQSLGQGLEFLIYFQGNSAPDKSGLPSDRFSAERTGGSVSTLTIQRTQQEDSAVYLCASSLVRPTTTNYGYTFGSGTRLTVV.

This clone is a singleton in its sample. The gene calls are TRBV4-1 and TRBJ1-1; TRBD1 is a possible D gene (5 bases). This CDR3 is built from 18 residues. Trimming shortened V by 0 bases and J by 1 base, and 18 bases separated the two germline ends. CDR1 MGHRA and CDR2 YSYEKL come from the germline V gene. This CDR3 is CASSQDRDGVMGNTEAFF. CDR3 nucleotide sequence: TGCGCCAGCAGCCAAGATAGGGACGGGGTTATGGGGAACACTGAAGCTTTCTTT.

J is TRBJ2-1 and V is TRBV27; 8 bases match TRBD2. Germline loops: CDR1 MNHEY, CDR2 SMNVEV (reference sequence). The V and J ends lost 5 bases and 8 bases, in that order; junction bases with no gene match: 14. The CDR3 runs 16 residues. CDR3 loop: CASSHNGLAVGDEQFF. CDR3 DNA: TGTGCCAGCAGTCACAACGGACTAGCAGTGGGCGATGAGCAGTTCTTC.

The V gene is TRBV5-1, the J gene TRBJ2-1, with D perhaps matching TRBD2 (5 bases). CDR1 is SGHRS and CDR2 is YFSETQ in the germline V gene. The ends were cut back, 0 bases at V and 8 bases at J, with 18 bases in the middle. The CDR3 has 16 amino acids. The CDR3 DNA sequence: TGCGCCAGCAGCTTGGTGACTACGCCAGGCTCCCATGAGCAGTTCTTC. Amino acid sequence: CASSLVTTPGSHEQFF.

This chain joins TRBV9 and TRBJ1-4, with TRBD1 as a possible D gene (5 bases). The germline CDR1 and CDR2 sequences are SGDLS and YYNGEE. Trimming cost V 1 base and J 6 bases, with 28 bases left between them. CDR3 length equals 20 residues. This CDR3 reads CASSVSPQTSTGTAYEKLFF. CDR3 DNA sequence: TGTGCCAGCAGCGTAAGCCCACAGACCTCTACGGGGACGGCATATGAAAAACTGTTTTTT.

This clone appeared once. The J gene is TRBJ2-7, the V gene TRBV4-1, with TRBD2 identical over 10 bases. Germline trimming cut 3 bases from V and 3 bases from J; bases unmatched to any gene: 8. Germline V gene sequence: CDR1 MGHRA, CDR2 YSYEKL. The CDR3 is 16 amino acids. In DNA form, the CDR3 reads TGCGCCAGCAGCCACGCCCCGGGACTAGCGAACTACGAGCAGTACTTC. Translation gives CASSHAPGLANYEQYF.